Listed here are 14 T cell receptor beta chains from one sample, sequenced in a study of T cells in Graves' hyperthyroidism and ophthalmopathy. TCR beta CDR3 region amplification was performed from RNA transcripts. First-round RT-PCR targeting the TCR CDR3 was performed with the HTBI primer set. One entry per CDR3 protein results from TCRdb running MiXCR on the multiplex PCR reads. The sample yields around 540,000 distinct CDR3 sequences, 46% seen once. Sequencing was carried out using peripheral blood or thyroid tissue (not recorded which). The receptors come from a woman aged 18-29 years with Graves' hyperthyroidism.

This clonotype was detected many times. The chain links TRBV7-2 to TRBJ2-5; 7 positions match TRBD2. Germline loops: CDR1 SGHTA, CDR2 FQGNSA. V gave up 0 bases and J gave up 1 base; unmatched junction bases: 2. The CDR3 runs to 15 residues. This CDR3 is CASSLARGFQETQYF. In nucleotides, the CDR3 is TGTGCCAGCAGCTTAGCGCGGGGGTTCCAAGAGACCCAGTACTTC.

The chain is built from TRBV19 and TRBJ1-4; D ambiguous. Germline V gives CDR1 LNHDA, CDR2 SQIVND (reference sequence). The ends were cut back, 8 bases at V and 8 bases at J, with 21 bases in the middle. The CDR3 consists of 15 residues. DNA for the CDR3: TGTGCCAGTGCCCCGAGAACGGGAGGGTCGGAAAAACTGTTTTTT. This encodes CASAPRTGGSEKLFF.

J is TRBJ1-1 and V is TRBV2; D might be TRBD1 (6 bases). The V end was cut by 5 bases, the J end by 13 bases, with 20 bases between. Germline lookup yields CDR1 SNHLY and CDR2 FYNNEI. The CDR3 has 13 residues. CDR3 nucleotide sequence: TGTGCCAGCAGTTTATTGCCAGGGGAGGATGGTTTCTTT. Its protein is CASSLLPGEDGFF.

The chain has TRBV25-1 and TRBJ1-5; tentatively, D is TRBD1 (5 bases). V shed 4 bases and J shed 0 bases, with 13 bases lying between them. The germline gives CDR1 MGHDK, CDR2 SYGVNS. CDR3 length: 16 residues. The CDR3 sequence is CASSGTGDLSNQPQHF. CDR3 DNA: TGTGCCAGCAGTGGTACAGGCGACCTTAGCAATCAGCCCCAGCATTTT.

The rearrangement uses TRBV25-1 and TRBJ1-1; the D gene is possibly TRBD1 (5 bases). The CDR3 sequence is 15 residues long. CDR1 MGHDK and CDR2 SYGVNS come from the germline V gene. The V end lost 2 bases, the J end lost 1 base, and 11 bases lay between the germline ends. The CDR3 DNA sequence: TGTGCCAGCAGTGAAGAGGACAAGGCGAACACTGAAGCTTTCTTT. This encodes CASSEEDKANTEAFF.

The sample holds a few counts of this clonotype. The rearrangement links TRBV2 to TRBJ2-7, with 7 nucleotides matching TRBD1. This CDR3 contains 15 residues. The germline gives CDR1 SNHLY, CDR2 FYNNEI. Trimming took 1 base from V and 2 from J; bases not matched to a gene: 5. The CDR3 sequence: CASSEGGGKAYEQYF. The DNA of the CDR3 is TGTGCCAGCAGTGAAGGAGGGGGCAAAGCCTACGAGCAGTACTTC.

The CDR3 spells CASRKDRAHYGYTF. In nucleotides, the CDR3 is TGTGCCAGTAGGAAAGACAGGGCCCACTATGGCTACACCTTC. The V call is TRBV19, the J call TRBJ1-2; 7 bases align to TRBD1. V lost 6 bases to trimming and J lost 3 bases; unmatched junction nucleotides: 7. The CDR3 consists of 14 residues. The germline V gene encodes CDR1 LNHDA and CDR2 SQIVND (reference sequence).

The gene calls are TRBV24-1 and TRBJ1-2, with 7 positions matching TRBD1. The CDR3 totals 12 residues. Germline CDR1 KGHDR, CDR2 SFDVKD. V shed 4 bases and J 9 bases; nucleotides not matched to a gene: 4. The CDR3 protein is CATSEAGQSYTF. The CDR3 DNA reads as TGTGCCACCAGTGAGGCGGGACAGAGCTACACCTTC.

The chain uses TRBV6-5 and TRBJ1-3; D gene uncertain. Trimming took 0 bases from V and 4 from J, leaving 13 bases between them. The CDR3 totals 16 residues. Germline V gene lookup returns CDR1 MNHEY and CDR2 SVGAGI. CDR3 DNA sequence: TGTGCCAGCAGTTACTCGGCACCCGGGAGGGGAAACACCATATATTTT. Encoded protein: CASSYSAPGRGNTIYF.

This chain uses TRBV14 with TRBJ1-3; D not certain. Germline loops: CDR1 SGHDN, CDR2 FVKESK. V was clipped by 4 bases and J by 4 bases, with 11 bases between them. The CDR3 is made up of 14 amino acids. The CDR3 loop is CASSLSYSGNTIYF. The CDR3, as DNA: TGTGCCAGCAGCCTGAGCTATTCCGGAAACACCATATATTTT. The variable domain in full, with the rest retrieved from reference TRBV14 and TRBJ1-3, is EAGVTQFPSHSVIEKGQTVTLRCDPISGHDNLYWYRRVMGKEIKFLLHFVKESKQDESGMPNNRFLAERTGGTYSTLKVQPAELEDSGVYFCASSLSYSGNTIYFGEGSWLTVV.

This clonotype was detected ten times or more. J is TRBJ2-7 and V is TRBV29-1; D not resolved. Germline V gives CDR1 SQVTM, CDR2 ANQGSEA. This CDR3 has 13 amino acids. Trimming shortened V by 7 bases and J by 0 bases, and 13 bases separated the two germline ends. CDR3 nucleotide sequence: TGCAGCGCCGCGGCAGCTGACTCCTACGAGCAGTACTTC. It encodes CSAAAADSYEQYF.

This clonotype has only a few counts. A junction end diverges from the germline sequence, so it may reflect a read error. This chain uses TRBV24-1 with TRBJ2-5, with 8 bases fitting TRBD1. This CDR3 region has 14 residues. CDR1 is KGHDR, CDR2 SFDVKD, per germline. This CDR3 is CASSYLDREKTQYF. In DNA, the CDR3 is TGTGCCAGCAGTTACTTGGACAGGGAGAAGACCCAGTACTTC.

This clonotype was counted once. The V gene is TRBV15, the J gene TRBJ2-1; 8 bases are a match to TRBD1. CDR1 and CDR2 from the germline V gene are LNHNV and YYDKDF (reference sequence). J gave up 13 bases and V 1 base, and 3 bases lay outside the gene matches. CDR3 length equals 12 residues. CDR3 residues: CATSRVGTGQFF. Written as DNA, the CDR3 is TGTGCCACCAGCAGAGTTGGGACAGGTCAGTTCTTC.

V is TRBV7-2 and J is TRBJ2-5; 11 nucleotides line up with TRBD2. The CDR3 sequence is 17 residues long. V trimming: 6 bases; J trimming: 5 bases; junction bases outside the gene matches: 14. The V gene's germline CDR1 is SGHTA and CDR2 FQGNSA. This CDR3 is CASRSSLAGELIETQYF. CDR3 sequence (DNA): TGTGCCAGCAGGTCATCACTAGCGGGAGAATTAATCGAGACCCAGTACTTC. The variable domain in full, completed from reference TRBV7-2 and TRBJ2-5, reads GAGVSQSPSNKVTEKGKDVELRCDPISGHTALYWYRQSLGQGLEFLIYFQGNSAPDKSGLPSDRFSAERTGGSVSTLTIQRTQQEDSAVYLCASRSSLAGELIETQYFGPGTRLLVL.